This passage covers 2 T cell receptor beta chains from one sample sequenced in a study of blood T cell repertoires in COVID-19. TCRdb's table, derived via immunoSEQ multiplex PCR, lists solely in-frame clones and lacks some. Of fewer than 300,000 clones in the sample, 81% were seen once. The sequenced sample consisted of peripheral blood. These receptors originate from a woman aged 60-70 years with active or convalescent COVID-19.

This chain uses TRBV9 with TRBJ2-1; 11 bases are shared with TRBD2. The V segment lost 0 bases and the J segment 6 bases; nucleotides outside the gene matches: 2. Germline V gene data show CDR1 as SGDLS and CDR2 as YYNGEE. This CDR3 has 15 residues. The CDR3 here is CASSVELAGANEQFF. DNA for the CDR3: TGTGCCAGCAGCGTAGAACTAGCGGGGGCCAATGAGCAGTTCTTC.

In the case of this clone: At one of its ends the junction is not consistent with the germline gene, which may arise from a read error. This chain joins TRBV7-7 and TRBJ2-3, with a possible D match to TRBD2 (6 bases). The CDR3 totals 15 residues. Germline CDR1 SSHAT, CDR2 FNYEAQ (reference sequence). CDR3 DNA: TGTGCTAGCAGCTTAGCGGTGGGGGGTTCAGATACGCAGTATTTT. This translates into CASSLAVGGSDTQYF.